The clone carrying this T cell receptor beta chain was counted many times. Antigen specificity is unknown. Using MiXCR, TCRdb reanalyzed the PCR reads. Of over 45,000 clones in the sample, approximately 20% are singletons; the top ten hold 3.8%. Prior to thyroid surgery, none of the patients had received any treatment. The sample is drawn from a study of metastatic and nonmetastatic thyroid tumors. The study's findings and limits: Significantly greater TCR beta diversity was reportedly found in malignant thyroid tumors than in benign nodules (in blood and tumor).

Germline V gives CDR1 SNHLY, CDR2 FYNNEI. The CDR3 is 14 amino acids. Trimming pared 4 bases from V and 1 base from J, leaving 8 bases between. The clonotype comes from a male donor with papillary thyroid cancer or a benign thyroid nodule (not recorded which). Some clones in this sample may be carry-over from other donors' samples. The V and J genes are TRBV2 and TRBJ1-3, with no clear D. Sequenced material: blood. In DNA, the CDR3 is TGTGCCAGCAGTGTCAAGAGATCTGGAAACACCATATATTTT. This codes for CASSVKRSGNTIYF.